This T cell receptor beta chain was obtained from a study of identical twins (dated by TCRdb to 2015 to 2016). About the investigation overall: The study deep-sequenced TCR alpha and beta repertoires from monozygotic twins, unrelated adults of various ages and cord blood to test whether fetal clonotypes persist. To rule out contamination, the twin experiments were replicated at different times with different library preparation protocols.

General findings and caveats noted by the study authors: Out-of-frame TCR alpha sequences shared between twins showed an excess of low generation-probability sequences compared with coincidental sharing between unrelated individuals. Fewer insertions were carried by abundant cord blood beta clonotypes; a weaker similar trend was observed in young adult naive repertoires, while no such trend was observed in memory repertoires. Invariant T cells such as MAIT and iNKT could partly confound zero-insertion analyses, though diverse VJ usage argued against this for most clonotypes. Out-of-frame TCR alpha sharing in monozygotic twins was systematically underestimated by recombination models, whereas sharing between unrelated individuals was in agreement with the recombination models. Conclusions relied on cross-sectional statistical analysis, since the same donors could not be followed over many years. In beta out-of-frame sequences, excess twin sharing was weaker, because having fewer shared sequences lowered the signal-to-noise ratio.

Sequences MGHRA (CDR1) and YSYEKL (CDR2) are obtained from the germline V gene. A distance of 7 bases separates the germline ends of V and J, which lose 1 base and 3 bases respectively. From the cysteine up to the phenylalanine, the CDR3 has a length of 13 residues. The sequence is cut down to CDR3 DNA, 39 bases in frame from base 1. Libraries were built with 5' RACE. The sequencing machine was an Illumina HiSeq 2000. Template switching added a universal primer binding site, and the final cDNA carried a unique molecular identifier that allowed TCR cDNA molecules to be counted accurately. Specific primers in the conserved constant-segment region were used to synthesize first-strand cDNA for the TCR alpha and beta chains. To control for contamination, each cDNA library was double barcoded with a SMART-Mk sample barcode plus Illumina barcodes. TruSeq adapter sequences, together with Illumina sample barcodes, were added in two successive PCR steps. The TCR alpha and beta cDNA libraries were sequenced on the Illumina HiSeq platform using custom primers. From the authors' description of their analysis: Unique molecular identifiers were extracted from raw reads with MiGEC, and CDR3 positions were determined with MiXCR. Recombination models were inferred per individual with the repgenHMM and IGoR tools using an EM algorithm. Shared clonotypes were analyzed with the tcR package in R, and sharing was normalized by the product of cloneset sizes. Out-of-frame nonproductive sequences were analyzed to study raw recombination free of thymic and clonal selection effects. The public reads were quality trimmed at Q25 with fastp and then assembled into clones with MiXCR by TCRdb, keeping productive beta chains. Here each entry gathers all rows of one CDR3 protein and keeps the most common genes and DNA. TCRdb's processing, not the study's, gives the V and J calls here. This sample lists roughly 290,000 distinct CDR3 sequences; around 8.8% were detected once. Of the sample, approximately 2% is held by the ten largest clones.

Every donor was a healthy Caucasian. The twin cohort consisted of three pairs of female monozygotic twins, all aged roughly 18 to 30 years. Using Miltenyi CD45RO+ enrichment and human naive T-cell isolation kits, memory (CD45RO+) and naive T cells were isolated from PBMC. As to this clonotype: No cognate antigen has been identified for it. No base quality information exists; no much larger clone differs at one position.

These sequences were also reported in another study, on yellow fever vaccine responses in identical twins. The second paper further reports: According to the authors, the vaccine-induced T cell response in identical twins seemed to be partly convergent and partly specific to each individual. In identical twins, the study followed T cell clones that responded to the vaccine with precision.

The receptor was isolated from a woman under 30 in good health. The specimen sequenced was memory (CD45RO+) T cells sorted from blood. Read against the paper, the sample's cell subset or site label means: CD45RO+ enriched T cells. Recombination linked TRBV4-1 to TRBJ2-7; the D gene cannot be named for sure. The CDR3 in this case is CASSQALIYEQYF. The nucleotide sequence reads TGCGCCAGCAGCCAAGCCCTGATCTACGAGCAGTACTTC.